This T cell receptor (beta chain) derives from a study of T-cell memory formation after mild COVID-19 (dated by TCRdb to the early 2020s). At the level of the whole study: TCR sequence clusters from the two donors were largely donor specific. Longitudinal TCRalpha and TCRbeta repertoire sequencing tracked T-cell clones expanding and contracting after mild COVID-19 in a couple of donors. The cohort comprised two young, previously healthy adult volunteers, one female and one male.

General study outcomes and caveats: SARS-CoV-2 specificity was not confirmed for the second-wave clones peaking on day 37. Balanced CD4/CD8 phenotypes were observed for clones contracting from day 15 to 85, whereas a bias towards CD4+ was observed for a second wave of clones expanding from day 15 to 37. Some responding clones were detected in pre-infection memory, which suggested that pre-existing cross-reactive memory T cells had joined the SARS-CoV-2 response. Only a couple of mild cases were covered in the study, and larger cohorts including severe cases with pre-infection samples were considered necessary. Contracting CD4+ clones appeared mostly in the CM and EM memory subsets, whereas CD8+ clones were enriched in EMRA.

Worth noting for this clonotype: Its recognized antigen is unknown. Base quality data are lacking; no much larger clone is found one base away.

Sequencing took place on an Illumina NovaSeq 6000. Using 5'RACE with constant-segment primers, TCRalpha and TCRbeta cDNA libraries were constructed, with sample barcodes and unique molecular identifiers added in the process. RNA was extracted from every sample with Trizol reagent. Amplification of the libraries took two PCR steps, and the second step added a second sample barcode plus Illumina TruSeq adapters. Sequencing of libraries was performed on an Illumina NovaSeq with 2 x 150 bp paired-end reads. Processing in the source paper ran as follows. The reads were demultiplexed and collapsed into UMI-guided consensus sequences using migec v1.2.7. With mixcr v2.1.11, UMI consensuses were aligned to TRA and TRB V and J templates and assembled into clonotypes. Expanded or contracted clonotypes were those called significant by both edgeR and NoisET, with noise models trained on biological replicates. For edgeR calls, a false discovery rate-adjusted p below 0.01 and a log2 fold-change threshold of 1 were applied. As an exploratory analysis of dynamics, max-normalized trajectories of the 1000 most abundant clonotypes were examined by PCA with hierarchical clustering. The CD4 or CD8 phenotype of responding clones was assigned using the separately sequenced CD4+ and CD8+ repertoires. TCRdb applied fastp at Q25 and MiXCR to the public reads, then kept only in-frame beta chains. CDR3 protein sequences are deduplicated, and each keeps its most common genes and DNA. Here the V and J calls rest on TCRdb's processing, not on the authors' analysis. The sample table holds a few hundred thousand distinct CDR3 sequences, of which 20% to 25% were seen once. The leading ten clones occupy around 20% of the sample.

PBMCs were isolated by Ficoll-Paque density gradient centrifugation. Source material: PBMCs or a T cell subset sorted from them (not recorded which). This TCR derives from a man younger than 35 who had mild COVID-19 (a few samples of this study predate the infection). The sample titles of this study are shuffled in the database, so cell type and time point are left out; the donor was told from shared clones.

The DNA is TGCGCCAGCAGCCAAGCGGGGGCGATCACCGGGGAGCTGTTTTTT. It codes for CASSQAGAITGELFF. The chain was built from TRBV4-1 and TRBJ2-2; the D call is possibly TRBD1 or TRBD2, each sharing 6 bases. CDR3 length: 15 amino acids, cysteine to phenylalanine. Only CDR3 DNA is held: 45 bases, read in frame from base 1. CDR1 and CDR2, per the germline V gene, are MGHRA and YSYEKL. V was cut back by 1 base and J by 4 bases, leaving a gap of 10 bases between them.